Listed here are 32 T cell receptor beta chains from one sample, sequenced in a study of T cells in localized non-small cell lung cancer. Data came from immunoSEQ multiplex PCR; TCRdb stores just in-frame clones and leaves some out. The table includes roughly 90,000 clones, approximately 90% detected once. The sample consisted of PBMCs, taken before any cancer treatment. These receptors were obtained from a woman aged 35-75 years with stage II squamous cell lung carcinoma.

The J gene is TRBJ2-7, the V gene TRBV19; unclear D gene. Germline V gene sequence: CDR1 LNHDA, CDR2 SQIVND (reference sequence). The V and J ends lost 3 bases and 3 bases respectively, with 6 bases between them. This CDR3 has 12 residues. CDR3 residues: CASSMNSYEQYF. The CDR3 DNA reads TGTGCCAGTAGTATGAACAGCTACGAGCAGTACTTC. The full variable domain, with the rest looked up from reference TRBV19 and TRBJ2-7, is DGGITQSPKYLFRKEGQNVTLSCEQNLNHDAMYWYRQDPGQGLRLIYYSQIVNDFQKGDIAEGYSVSREKKESFPLTVTSAQKNPTAFYLCASSMNSYEQYFGPGTRLTVT.

The V gene is TRBV27, the J gene TRBJ2-3; 11 bases are a match to TRBD2. The CDR3 sequence is 18 residues long. V was clipped by 3 bases and J by 2 bases; unmatched bases: 10. Germline assignment: CDR1 MNHEY and CDR2 SMNVEV (reference sequence). DNA of the CDR3: TGTGCCAGCAGTTTTAAGGTCTCTAGCGGGAGGAACACAGATACGCAGTATTTT. It codes for CASSFKVSSGRNTDTQYF.

The CDR3 here is CASSLSSGSRNTIYF. The CDR3 bases are TGCGCCAGCAGCCTCTCCTCCGGGAGCCGAAACACCATATATTTT. J is TRBJ1-3 and V is TRBV4-1, with D unresolved. The CDR3 spans 15 residues. The germline gives CDR1 MGHRA, CDR2 YSYEKL. Trimming shortened V by 4 bases and J by 5 bases, and 15 bases separated the two germline ends.

The genes are TRBV5-1 and TRBJ2-3, with TRBD1 as a possible D gene (6 bases). In germline, CDR1 is SGHRS, CDR2 YFSETQ. The CDR3 has 17 residues. V lost 4 bases and J 4 bases, leaving 22 bases between the germline ends. The CDR3 nucleotides read TGCGCCAGCAGCCCCGGAGCAGGGGCCTTGATTTCAGATACGCAGTATTTT. This sequence encodes CASSPGAGALISDTQYF.

This clone was observed a single time. The chain joins TRBV6-1 to TRBJ1-2, with 7 bases matching TRBD1. CDR1 MNHNS and CDR2 SASEGT come from the germline V gene. V lost 7 bases, J lost 4 bases, and 3 bases stayed unmatched. This CDR3 spans 12 amino acids. The CDR3 DNA reads as TGTGCCAGCATGGGACAGACCTATGGCTACACCTTC. It encodes CASMGQTYGYTF.

This clone was counted a single time. This chain links TRBV2 with TRBJ2-2; D ambiguous. Trimming left V 5 bases short and J 7 bases short, with 5 bases between. The CDR3 contains 11 residues. Germline lookup yields CDR1 SNHLY and CDR2 FYNNEI. The CDR3 sequence is CASSPGGELFF. The CDR3 DNA sequence: TGTGCCAGCAGTCCTGGCGGGGAGCTGTTTTTT.

CDR3 sequence reads: CASSLRFHGGTDTQYF. Here the CDR3 DNA reads TGTGCCAGCAGCTTGCGGTTTCACGGAGGCACAGATACGCAGTATTTT. The chain couples TRBV5-6 to TRBJ2-3; the D is unclear. CDR1 is SGHDT, CDR2 YYEEEE, per germline. This CDR3 has 16 residues. The V gene lost 1 base and the J gene lost 1 base, with 13 bases spanning the gap.

V and J are TRBV25-1 and TRBJ1-2; D not resolved. Deletions cut 3 bases from V and 4 bases from J, with 9 bases between. Per germline, CDR1 MGHDK and CDR2 SYGVNS. This CDR3 spans 13 amino acids. CDR3 coding DNA: TGTGCCAGCAGTGATAGTCAGCTCTATGGCTACACCTTC. It is translated as CASSDSQLYGYTF.

The chain is built from TRBV27 and TRBJ2-2; 13 bases agree with TRBD2. CDR3 length: 19 amino acids. V was pared by 0 bases and J by 4 bases, with 8 bases of the junction left unmatched. Germline V lookup: CDR1 MNHEY, CDR2 SMNVEV (reference sequence). In nucleotides, the CDR3 is TGTGCCAGCAGTTTATCCGGACTAGCGGGAGATCGGGTCACCGGGGAGCTGTTTTTT. This encodes CASSLSGLAGDRVTGELFF.

The rearrangement joins TRBV7-2 to TRBJ2-2; 9 bases fit TRBD2. Germline values: CDR1 SGHTA, CDR2 FQGNSA. The CDR3 is 17 amino acids. The ends lost 5 bases at V and 8 bases at J; junction bases unmatched: 15. CDR3 coding DNA: TGTGCCAGCAGCCCTCCCGGTAGCGGGAGAGGAAGAGGGGAGCTGTTTTTT. It yields the protein CASSPPGSGRGRGELFF.

The chain joins TRBV6-5 to TRBJ1-2; 12 bases match TRBD1. The CDR3 spans 16 residues. CDR1 and CDR2 (germline): MNHEY, SVGAGI. Trimming took 2 bases from V and 7 from J; bases not matched to a gene: 8. CDR3 nucleotides: TGTGCCAGCAGTTACACCCTGGGACAGGGGGCGTCTGGCTACACCTTC. Translated, it gives CASSYTLGQGASGYTF.

This chain connects TRBV7-6 to TRBJ2-2, with 7 bases that match TRBD1. CDR1 and CDR2 (germline): SGHVS, FNYEAQ. The V segment lost 7 bases and the J segment 3 bases; nucleotides outside the gene matches: 8. The CDR3 sequence is 15 residues long. The CDR3 sequence: CASTAGTADTGELFF. In DNA, the CDR3 is TGTGCCAGCACCGCCGGGACAGCAGACACCGGGGAGCTGTTTTTT.

This rearrangement joins TRBV7-9 to TRBJ2-7; 10 nucleotides align to TRBD2. Germline assignment: CDR1 SEHNR and CDR2 FQNEAQ (reference sequence). This CDR3 comprises 16 residues. After removal of 6 bases from V and 0 bases from J, the junction contained 8 bases not matched to a gene. CDR3 amino acids: CASSPGTSASSYEQYF. In DNA, the CDR3 is TGTGCCAGCAGTCCTGGGACTAGCGCGAGCTCCTACGAGCAGTACTTC.

This chain joins TRBV30 and TRBJ2-2; D remains ambiguous. In germline, CDR1 is GTSNPN, CDR2 SVGIG (reference sequence). The ends were cut back, 0 bases at V and 1 base at J, with 9 bases in the middle. The CDR3 has 15 amino acids. The CDR3 is CAWSVKGLNTGELFF. Written as DNA, the CDR3 is TGTGCCTGGAGTGTAAAAGGGCTGAACACCGGGGAGCTGTTTTTT. Combining the CDR3 with reference TRBV30 and TRBJ2-2 gives the whole variable domain SQTIHQWPATLVQPVGSPLSLECTVEGTSNPNLYWYRQAAGRGLQLLFYSVGIGQISSEVPQNLSASRPQDRQFILSSKKLLLSDSGFYLCAWSVKGLNTGELFFGEGSRLTVL.

The chain couples TRBV7-9 to TRBJ2-7, with 10 bases matching TRBD1. After removal of 5 bases from V and 5 bases from J, the junction contained 15 bases not matched to a gene. This CDR3 has 17 residues. Germline assignment: CDR1 SEHNR and CDR2 FQNEAQ (reference sequence). The CDR3 here is CASSPPGQGRSADEQYF. CDR3 nucleotide sequence: TGTGCCAGCAGCCCACCGGGACAGGGGAGGTCAGCCGACGAGCAGTACTTC.

The genes are TRBV7-2 and TRBJ1-2, with 8 bases matching TRBD1. V was pared by 5 bases and J by 2 bases, with 10 bases of the junction left unmatched. Germline-derived CDR1 and CDR2 are SGHTA and FQGNSA. This CDR3 spans 16 amino acids. The chain's CDR3 is CASSRRRGRTNYGYTF. In nucleotides, the CDR3 is TGTGCCAGCAGCAGACGCAGGGGGCGGACAAACTATGGCTACACCTTC.

This chain joins TRBV28 and TRBJ2-4; 7 bases map to TRBD1. CDR1 and CDR2 from the germline V gene are MDHEN and SYDVKM. V lost 10 bases and J lost 4; bases outside the gene matches: 7. The CDR3 consists of 13 residues. The CDR3 loop is CATVGTVKNIQYF. The CDR3 DNA reads TGTGCCACCGTTGGGACAGTTAAAAACATTCAGTACTTC.

This clone was recorded only once. The rearrangement uses TRBV28 and TRBJ2-5; 12 bases fit TRBD1. Losses at the gene ends were 8 bases for V and 4 bases for J; bases not matched to a gene: 17. The germline V gene encodes CDR1 MDHEN and CDR2 SYDVKM. This CDR3 has 18 residues. The CDR3 is CASGYPKPGQGAGETQYF. CDR3 DNA sequence: TGTGCCAGCGGCTATCCCAAACCGGGACAGGGGGCGGGAGAGACCCAGTACTTC. The full variable domain, rest sourced from reference TRBV28 and TRBJ2-5, is DVKVTQSSRYLVKRTGEKVFLECVQDMDHENMFWYRQDPGLGLRLIYFSYDVKMKEKGDIPEGYSVSREKKERFSLILESASTNQTSMYLCASGYPKPGQGAGETQYFGPGTRLLVL.

J is TRBJ2-3 and V is TRBV27; D is perhaps TRBD2 (6 bases). The CDR3 has 14 residues. CDR1 is MNHEY, CDR2 SMNVEV, per germline (reference sequence). With 5 bases removed from V and 2 bases from J, the gap between germline ends came to 11 bases. The CDR3 DNA sequence: TGTGCCAGCAGTCCCGGGACTTTCACAGATACGCAGTATTTT. This gives the protein CASSPGTFTDTQYF.

The genes are TRBV5-1 and TRBJ2-4; possibly TRBD2 for D (6 bases). Deletions cut 0 bases from V and 13 bases from J, with 20 bases between. CDR3 length equals 15 residues. Germline CDR1 and CDR2: SGHRS and YFSETQ. As DNA, the CDR3 is TGCGCCAGCAGCTTGGCCGGGGACGGAGGGTCGCTACAGTACTTC. This encodes CASSLAGDGGSLQYF.

This clone was seen more than once but under ten times. The rearrangement uses TRBV5-4 and TRBJ2-2; TRBD1 matches at 7 bases. V dropped 0 bases and J dropped 0; count of bases not matched to a gene: 5. The CDR3 covers 17 residues. The germline V gene has CDR1 SGHNT and CDR2 YYREEE (reference sequence). Here the CDR3 reads CASSLGGQFSNTGELFF. In DNA, the CDR3 is TGTGCCAGCAGCTTGGGGGGACAGTTCTCGAACACCGGGGAGCTGTTTTTT.

The chain employs TRBV9 and TRBJ2-1; 8 bases are a match to TRBD1. V was pared by 2 bases and J by 5 bases, with 6 bases of the junction left unmatched. Per the germline V gene, CDR1 is SGDLS and CDR2 is YYNGEE. CDR3 length equals 15 residues. This CDR3 is CASSVQDRANNEQFF. The CDR3 DNA reads as TGTGCCAGCAGCGTCCAGGACAGGGCCAACAATGAGCAGTTCTTC.

The chain is built from TRBV19 and TRBJ1-4, with no clear D. The V end was cut by 5 bases, the J end by 8 bases, with 18 bases between. The CDR3 consists of 15 residues. CDR1 and CDR2 from the germline V gene are LNHDA and SQIVND (reference sequence). The CDR3 spells CASSSEVRRQEKLFF. The CDR3 DNA sequence: TGTGCCAGTAGTTCAGAGGTTCGGCGGCAGGAAAAACTGTTTTTT.

The chain couples TRBV5-1 to TRBJ1-1; D unresolved. The CDR3 has 13 amino acids. The V gene lost 4 bases and the J gene lost 0 bases, with 7 bases spanning the gap. From germline, CDR1 is SGHRS and CDR2 YFSETQ. The CDR3 region is CASSVILNTEAFF. CDR3 coding DNA: TGCGCCAGCAGCGTCATCTTGAACACTGAAGCTTTCTTT.

The J gene is TRBJ1-5, the V gene TRBV30, with 9 positions matching TRBD1. The V gene end was trimmed by 5 bases and the J gene end by 2 bases; junction bases not matched to a gene: 25. Germline lookup yields CDR1 GTSNPN and CDR2 SVGIG (reference sequence). CDR3 length: 21 residues. CDR3 protein: CAWGRGTGTTGGHTGNQPQHF. CDR3 coding DNA: TGTGCCTGGGGCCGGGGGACAGGGACTACAGGGGGTCATACAGGCAATCAGCCCCAGCATTTT.

The rearrangement uses TRBV4-1 and TRBJ1-1; TRBD1 is a possible D gene (5 bases). CDR3 size: 17 residues. The germline gives CDR1 MGHRA, CDR2 YSYEKL. Trimming took off 2 bases at V and 11 bases at J, with 27 bases between the two ends. This chain's CDR3 is CASSQFFGQGPRKNAFF. The CDR3 DNA reads as TGCGCCAGCAGCCAATTTTTCGGGCAGGGCCCTAGGAAGAATGCTTTCTTT.

The chain is built from TRBV5-1 and TRBJ1-5; possible D gene TRBD1, 6 bases. Germline V gene data show CDR1 as SGHRS and CDR2 as YFSETQ. The germline V and J ends were trimmed by 4 bases and 5 bases, with 13 bases remaining between them. This CDR3 spans 14 amino acids. DNA for the CDR3: TGCGCCAGCAGCCCCGGGGGCACAGATCAGCCCCAGCATTTT. Its protein product is CASSPGGTDQPQHF.

The J gene is TRBJ1-1, the V gene TRBV2; D uncertain. V dropped 4 bases and J dropped 2 bases, with 20 bases sitting between them. Germline CDR1 reads SNHLY; CDR2 reads FYNNEI. The CDR3 is made up of 17 amino acids. CDR3 DNA sequence: TGTGCCAGCAGTGTCGGTCGGATAATAGCGGGAAACACTGAAGCTTTCTTT. Protein product: CASSVGRIIAGNTEAFF.

V and J are TRBV6-1 and TRBJ1-5; perhaps TRBD1 as D (5 bases). The CDR3 runs to 16 residues. Germline V gene lookup returns CDR1 MNHNS and CDR2 SASEGT. V was cut by 4 bases and J by 6 bases, with 19 bases left in between. CDR3 DNA: TGTGCCAGCAGTGCCTCAGGGTTTTCAGGTGGTCAGCCCCAGCATTTT. Protein product: CASSASGFSGGQPQHF.

This chain joins TRBV9 and TRBJ2-1, with 9 bases fitting TRBD2. The ends lost 4 bases at V and 0 bases at J; junction bases unmatched: 8. This CDR3 region has 17 residues. CDR1 SGDLS and CDR2 YYNGEE come from the germline V gene. The CDR3 DNA reads TGTGCCAGCAGCCCACGACTAGCGGTAAGCTCCTACAATGAGCAGTTCTTC. Protein: CASSPRLAVSSYNEQFF.

The chain has TRBV7-9 and TRBJ1-1, with a tentative D call TRBD1 (5 bases). Germline lookup yields CDR1 SEHNR and CDR2 FQNEAQ (reference sequence). The CDR3 totals 17 residues. The V end was cut by 1 base, the J end by 6 bases, with 21 bases between. The CDR3 DNA sequence: TGTGCCAGCAGCTTAGTCCGGGACCTGTCGCGGGAGGCTGAAGCTTTCTTT. Translating it yields CASSLVRDLSREAEAFF.

This clone was detected once. This chain links TRBV5-4 with TRBJ2-3; TRBD2 aligns across 12 bases. The CDR3 is 16 residues long. Germline CDR1 and CDR2: SGHNT and YYREEE (reference sequence). Trimming removed 6 bases from V and 2 bases from J; junction bases left unmatched: 7. The CDR3 DNA is TGTGCCAGCAACCGCGGACTAGCGGGGAACACAGATACGCAGTATTTT. It specifies CASNRGLAGNTDTQYF.